The rows below give T cell receptor beta chains drawn from one sample of a study of pediatric ulcerative colitis. Libraries were prepared by immunoSEQ multiplex PCR; TCRdb keeps only in-frame clonotypes and omits some of them. The sample has about 36,000 clones; around 73% are singletons. Sample: gut tissue. These receptors all stem from a boy younger than 18 with moderate ulcerative colitis. The CDR3 runs from the conserved cysteine through the conserved F or W. Each record gives: clone size, J gene, D gene, V gene, CDR3 protein, CDR3 DNA. D genes are given only for firm matches. Clone sizes are given selectively: once, few, many, or a class where the clone is expanded.

>few|TRBJ2-2|TRBD2|TRBV6-1
CASRLAGMTGELFF
TGTGCCAGCAGACTAGCGGGTATGACCGGGGAGCTGTTTTTT
>NA|TRBJ2-1|NA|TRBV10-2
CASSPSRSDSEQFF
TGCGCCAGCAGTCCATCGAGGAGTGACAGTGAGCAGTTCTTC
>NA|TRBJ1-4|NA|TRBV10-3
CAISESGVTNEKLFF
TGTGCCATCAGTGAGTCTGGGGTCACTAATGAAAAACTGTTTTTT
>NA|TRBJ2-2|NA|TRBV6-4
CASSTGQNTGELFF
TGTGCCAGCAGTACGGGACAGAACACCGGGGAGCTGTTTTTT
>NA|TRBJ1-2|NA|TRBV9
CASSVGHPYGYTF
TGTGCCAGCAGCGTTGGCCACCCCTATGGCTACACCTTC
>NA|TRBJ1-5|NA|TRBV7-8
CASSLRAYSNQPQHF
TGTGCCAGCAGCTTAAGGGCATATAGCAATCAGCCCCAGCATTTT
>NA|TRBJ2-1|NA|TRBV9
CASSAPPETSYNEQFF
TGTGCCAGCAGCGCACCTCCGGAGACCTCCTACAATGAGCAGTTCTTC
>NA|TRBJ2-1|NA|TRBV5-4
CASSSPWSPEQFF
TGTGCCAGCAGCTCCCCATGGAGTCCCGAGCAGTTCTTC
>few|TRBJ1-1|NA|TRBV5-1
CASSVQGDGTEAFF
TGCGCCAGCAGCGTACAGGGCGATGGCACTGAAGCTTTCTTT
>NA|TRBJ2-7|TRBD1|TRBV5-1
CASSADRALVYEQYF
TGCGCCAGCAGCGCCGACAGGGCCCTTGTCTACGAGCAGTACTTC
>NA|TRBJ2-5|TRBD2|TRBV29-1
CSGGGLAGAKTQYF
TGCAGCGGCGGGGGACTAGCGGGGGCGAAGACCCAGTACTTC
>once|TRBJ2-7|TRBD2|TRBV27
CASSPGLAGLSYEQYF
TGTGCCAGCAGTCCAGGACTAGCGGGGCTCTCCTACGAGCAGTACTTC
>NA|TRBJ2-5|TRBD2|TRBV11-3
CASSPGTSGVETQYF
TGTGCCAGCAGCCCCGGGACTAGCGGGGTGGAGACCCAGTACTTC
>NA|TRBJ1-2|NA|TRBV28
CASRWREERGGYTF
TGTGCCAGCAGGTGGAGGGAAGAACGTGGGGGCTACACCTTC
>NA|TRBJ1-2|NA|TRBV5-8
CASSLMEGGFYGYTF
TGTGCCAGCAGCTTGATGGAGGGGGGCTTCTATGGCTACACCTTC
>NA|TRBJ1-1|TRBD1|TRBV5-1
CASSLQGDTEAFF
TGCGCCAGCAGCTTACAGGGGGACACTGAAGCTTTCTTT
>once|TRBJ2-2|TRBD1|TRBV18
CASGIRDRGLWELFF
TGTGCCAGCGGGATCCGGGACAGGGGACTATGGGAGCTGTTTTTT
>few|TRBJ1-2|TRBD1|TRBV28
CASTKTGLVYGYTF
TGTGCCAGCACCAAGACAGGGCTCGTCTATGGCTACACCTTC
>NA|TRBJ1-2|NA|TRBV5-1
CASSLALDSHSGYTF
TGCGCCAGCAGCTTGGCCTTGGACAGCCATTCTGGCTACACCTTC
>NA|TRBJ2-7|NA|TRBV18
CASSPPNAHYEQYF
TGTGCCAGCTCACCCCCCAATGCCCACTACGAGCAGTACTTC
>NA|TRBJ2-1|TRBD2|TRBV2
CASSEVAGAVNEQFF
TGTGCCAGCAGTGAAGTAGCGGGGGCGGTGAATGAGCAGTTCTTC
>NA|TRBJ2-3|TRBD2|TRBV10-3
CAISERQAGGRDTQYF
TGTGCCATCAGTGAGCGTCAAGCGGGGGGGCGCGATACGCAGTATTTT
>NA|TRBJ2-3|NA|TRBV28
CASSSGEPSTDTQYF
TGTGCCAGCAGTTCAGGGGAACCTAGCACAGATACGCAGTATTTT
>NA|TRBJ1-1|NA|TRBV28
CASSLRDMNTEAFF
TGTGCCAGCAGTTTGAGGGACATGAACACTGAAGCTTTCTTT
>few|TRBJ2-7|TRBD1|TRBV28
CASSPHRGPYEQYF
TGTGCCAGCAGTCCTCACAGGGGGCCCTACGAGCAGTACTTC
>few|TRBJ1-5|NA|TRBV28
CASSHRMGVRSQPQHF
TGTGCCAGCAGTCACCGTATGGGGGTAAGGAGTCAGCCCCAGCATTTT
>few|TRBJ2-5|TRBD2|TRBV18
CASSPLGTNQETQYF
TGTGCCAGCTCACCACTTGGGACTAACCAAGAGACCCAGTACTTC
>few|TRBJ1-3|NA|TRBV4-3
CASSQTQSSGNTIYF
TGCGCCAGCAGCCAAACCCAGAGCTCTGGAAACACCATATATTTT
>NA|TRBJ2-3|TRBD2|TRBV6-6
CASSYVSGGAADTQYF
TGTGCCAGCAGTTATGTTAGCGGGGGGGCCGCAGATACGCAGTATTTT
>NA|TRBJ1-1|NA|TRBV5-1
CASSLVVGGTEAFF
TGCGCCAGCAGCTTAGTAGTAGGCGGCACTGAAGCTTTCTTT
>NA|TRBJ1-1|NA|TRBV7-3
CASSLSGRTEAFF
TGTGCCAGCAGCTTATCCGGAAGGACTGAAGCTTTCTTT
>few|TRBJ2-3|TRBD2|TRBV5-1
CASSLRLAGGRVADTQYF
TGCGCCAGCAGCTTGCGACTAGCGGGGGGCCGCGTCGCAGATACGCAGTATTTT
>few|TRBJ2-6|NA|TRBV28
CASTQVPGANVLTF
TGTGCCAGCACCCAGGTACCTGGGGCCAACGTCCTGACTTTC
>NA|TRBJ2-6|NA|TRBV7-3
CASSSLPRAGANVLTF
TGTGCCAGCAGCTCACTCCCCCGGGCTGGGGCCAACGTCCTGACTTTC
>NA|TRBJ2-1|NA|TRBV19
CASSIEFGRGYNEQFF
TGTGCCAGTAGTATAGAATTCGGACGGGGGTACAATGAGCAGTTCTTC
>few|TRBJ2-1|NA|TRBV2
CASRWLTADEQFF
TGTGCCAGCAGATGGCTCACGGCCGATGAGCAGTTCTTC
>NA|TRBJ2-7|TRBD2|TRBV11-3
CASSLDQARSGGLYEQYF
TGTGCCAGCAGCTTAGATCAGGCCCGAAGCGGGGGCCTCTACGAGCAGTACTTC
>once|TRBJ2-3|TRBD2|TRBV7-6
CASQASGGTGGWQYF
TGTGCCAGCCAAGCTAGCGGGGGGACTGGGGGATGGCAGTATTTT
>few|TRBJ1-5|NA|TRBV6-1
CASSEYSYSNQPQHF
TGTGCCAGCAGTGAATACAGCTATAGCAATCAGCCCCAGCATTTT
>NA|TRBJ1-1|NA|TRBV14
CASSTRRERYTEAFF
TGTGCCAGCAGCACCCGACGGGAGAGGTACACTGAAGCTTTCTTT
>few|TRBJ2-7|TRBD2|TRBV5-5
CASSRTTSGSYEQYF
TGTGCCAGCAGCCGGACGACTAGCGGGAGCTACGAGCAGTACTTC
>NA|TRBJ2-1|TRBD2|TRBV29-1
CSVPGTSGRGNEQFF
TGCAGCGTACCCGGGACTAGCGGGAGAGGCAATGAGCAGTTCTTC
>NA|TRBJ2-1|TRBD2|TRBV11-2
CASSFSSLAGGYDEQFF
TGTGCCAGCAGCTTCTCTAGTCTAGCGGGAGGGTACGATGAGCAGTTCTTC
>NA|TRBJ1-5|NA|TRBV4-1
CASSPKGGGGNQPQHF
TGCGCCAGCAGCCCCAAAGGGGGTGGGGGTAATCAGCCCCAGCATTTT
>NA|TRBJ1-3|NA|TRBV30
CAWGGQFGNTIYF
TGTGCCTGGGGTGGACAGTTTGGAAACACCATATATTTT